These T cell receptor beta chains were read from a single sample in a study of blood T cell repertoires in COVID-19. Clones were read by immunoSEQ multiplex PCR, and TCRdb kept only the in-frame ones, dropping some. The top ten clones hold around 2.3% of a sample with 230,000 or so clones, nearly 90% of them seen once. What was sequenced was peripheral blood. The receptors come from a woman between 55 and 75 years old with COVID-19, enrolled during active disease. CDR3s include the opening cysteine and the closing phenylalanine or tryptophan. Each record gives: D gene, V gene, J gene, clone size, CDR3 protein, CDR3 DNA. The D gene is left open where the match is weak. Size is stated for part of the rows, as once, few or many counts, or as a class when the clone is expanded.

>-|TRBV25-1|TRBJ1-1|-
CASRARDTTEAFF
TGTGCCAGCCGAGCCCGGGACACGACTGAAGCTTTCTTT
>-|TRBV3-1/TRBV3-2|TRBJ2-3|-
CASREDNTDTQYF
TGTGCCAGCAGAGAGGACAACACAGATACGCAGTATTTT
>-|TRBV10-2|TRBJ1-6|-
CASRDPGSPLHF
TGCGCCAGCAGAGACCCGGGATCACCCCTCCACTTT
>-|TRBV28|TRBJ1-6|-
CASSFPGVNNSPLHF
TGTGCCAGCAGTTTCCCCGGGGTAAACAATTCACCCCTCCACTTT
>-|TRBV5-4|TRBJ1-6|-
CASGNRDHNSPLHF
TGTGCCAGCGGGAACAGGGACCATAATTCACCCCTCCACTTT
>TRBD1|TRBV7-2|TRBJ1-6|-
CASSLVWTGFSDNSPLHF
TGTGCCAGCAGCTTAGTGTGGACAGGGTTTTCGGATAATTCACCCCTCCACTTT
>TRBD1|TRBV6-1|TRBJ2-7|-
CASSESRTGIAEQYF
TGTGCCAGCAGTGAATCACGGACAGGTATCGCCGAGCAGTACTTC
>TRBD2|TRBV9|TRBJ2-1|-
CASSGRLAGSEKNEQFF
TGTGCCAGCAGCGGCAGACTAGCGGGGTCGGAAAAAAATGAGCAGTTCTTC
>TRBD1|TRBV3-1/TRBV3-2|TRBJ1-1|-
CASSQDWDREAFF
TGTGCCAGCAGCCAAGATTGGGACAGGGAAGCTTTCTTT
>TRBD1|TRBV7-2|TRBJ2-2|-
CASSWRTGARAGELFF
TGTGCCAGCAGCTGGAGGACAGGCGCCAGGGCCGGGGAGCTGTTTTTT
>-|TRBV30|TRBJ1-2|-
CAWSVSANYGYTF
TGTGCCTGGAGTGTGTCAGCTAACTATGGCTACACCTTC
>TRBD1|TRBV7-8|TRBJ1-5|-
CASSGTRTGVAYSNQPQHF
TGTGCCAGCAGCGGGACCAGGACAGGGGTCGCCTATAGCAATCAGCCCCAGCATTTT
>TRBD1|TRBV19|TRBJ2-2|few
CASSVGTGISGELFF
TGTGCCAGTAGTGTCGGGACAGGGATATCGGGGGAGCTGTTTTTT
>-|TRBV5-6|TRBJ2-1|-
CASSQGFEQFF
TGTGCCAGCAGCCAGGGGTTTGAGCAGTTCTTC
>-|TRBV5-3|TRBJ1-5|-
CARSPLGGGQPQHF
TGTGCCAGAAGCCCCCTTGGGGGAGGTCAGCCCCAGCATTTT
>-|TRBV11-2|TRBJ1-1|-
CASSLERGTEAFF
TGTGCCAGCAGCTTAGAAAGGGGAACCGAAGCTTTCTTT
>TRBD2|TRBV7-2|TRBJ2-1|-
CASSSDGTSGRGTYNEQFF
TGTGCCAGCAGCTCAGACGGGACTAGCGGCAGGGGGACCTACAATGAGCAGTTCTTC
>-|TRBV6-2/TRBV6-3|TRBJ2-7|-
CASSFLRGAEQYF
TGTGCCAGCAGCTTCCTCAGGGGCGCCGAGCAGTACTTC
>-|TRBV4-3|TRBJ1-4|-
CASSQAPGREEKLFF
TGCGCCAGCAGCCAAGCCCCGGGAAGAGAGGAAAAACTGTTTTTT
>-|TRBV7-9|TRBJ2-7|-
CASSATAYEQYF
TGTGCCAGCAGCGCGACAGCCTACGAGCAGTACTTC
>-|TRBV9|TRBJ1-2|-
CASSRTQTSGKLYGYTF
TGTGCCAGCTCACGTACCCAAACAAGCGGGAAGCTCTATGGCTACACCTTC
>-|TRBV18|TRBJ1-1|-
CASSPSFQNTEAFF
TGTGCCAGCTCACCGAGCTTCCAGAACACTGAAGCTTTCTTT
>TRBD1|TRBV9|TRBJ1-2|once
CASSVDAGTGGYGYTF
TGTGCCAGCAGCGTGGACGCCGGAACAGGGGGTTATGGCTACACCTTC
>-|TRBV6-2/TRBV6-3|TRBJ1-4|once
CASSYGSHRMDEKLFF
TGTGCCAGCAGTTACGGGTCGCACAGGATGGACGAAAAACTGTTTTTT
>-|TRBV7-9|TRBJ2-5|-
CASSLGAQANQETQYF
TGTGCCAGCAGCTTAGGGGCGCAGGCTAACCAAGAGACCCAGTACTTC